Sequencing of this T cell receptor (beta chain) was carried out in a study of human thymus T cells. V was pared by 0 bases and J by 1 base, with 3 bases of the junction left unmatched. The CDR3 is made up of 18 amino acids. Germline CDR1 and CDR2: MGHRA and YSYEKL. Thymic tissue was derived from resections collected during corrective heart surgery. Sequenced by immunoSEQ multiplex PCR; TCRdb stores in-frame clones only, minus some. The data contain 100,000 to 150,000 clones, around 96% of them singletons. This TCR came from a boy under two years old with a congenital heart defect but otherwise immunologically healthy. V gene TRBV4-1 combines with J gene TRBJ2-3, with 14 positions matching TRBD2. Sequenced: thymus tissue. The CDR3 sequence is CASSQEVGLAGGTDTQYF. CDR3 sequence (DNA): TGCGCCAGCAGCCAAGAGGTGGGACTAGCGGGGGGCACAGATACGCAGTATTTT.